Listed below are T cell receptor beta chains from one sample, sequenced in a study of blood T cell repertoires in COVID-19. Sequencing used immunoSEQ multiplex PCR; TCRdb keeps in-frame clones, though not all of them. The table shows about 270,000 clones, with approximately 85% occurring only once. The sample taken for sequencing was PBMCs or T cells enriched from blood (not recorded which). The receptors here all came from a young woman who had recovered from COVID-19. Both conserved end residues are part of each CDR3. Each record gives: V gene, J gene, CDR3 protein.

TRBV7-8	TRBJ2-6	CASRQNRLGSGANVLTF
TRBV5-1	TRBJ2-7	CASSWRRGQGPHEQYF
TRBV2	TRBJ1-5	CASSVQGRQPQHF
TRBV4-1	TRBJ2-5	CASSQGPARGETQYF
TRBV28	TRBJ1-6	CASSGTGGATPLHF
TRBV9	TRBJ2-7	CASSVGDSTWEQYF
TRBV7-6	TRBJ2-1	CASSFTRAEYSYNEQFF
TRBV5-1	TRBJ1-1	CASSWGPADRTEAFF
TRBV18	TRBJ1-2	CASSGPGTGNFRGYTF
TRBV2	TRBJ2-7	CASSRTGGPYEQYF
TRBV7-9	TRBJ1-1	CASRHTGRDTEAFF
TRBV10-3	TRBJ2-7	CAISALGGSYEQYF
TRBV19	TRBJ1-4	CASGDTHRHNEKLFF
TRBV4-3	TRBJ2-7	CASSQSTGTYEQYF